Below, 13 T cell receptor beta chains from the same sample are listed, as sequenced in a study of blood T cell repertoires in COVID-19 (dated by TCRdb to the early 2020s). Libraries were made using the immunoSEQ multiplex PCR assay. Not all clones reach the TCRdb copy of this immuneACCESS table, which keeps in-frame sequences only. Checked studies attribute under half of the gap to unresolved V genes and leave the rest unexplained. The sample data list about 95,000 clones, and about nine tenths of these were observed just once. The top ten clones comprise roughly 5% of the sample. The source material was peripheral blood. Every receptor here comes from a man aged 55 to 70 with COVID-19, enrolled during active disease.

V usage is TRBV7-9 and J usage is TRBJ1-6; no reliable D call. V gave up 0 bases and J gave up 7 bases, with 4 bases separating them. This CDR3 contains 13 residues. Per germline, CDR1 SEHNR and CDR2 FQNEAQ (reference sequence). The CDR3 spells CASSLAQNSPLHF. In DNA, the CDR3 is TGTGCCAGCAGCTTAGCGCAGAATTCACCCCTCCACTTT.

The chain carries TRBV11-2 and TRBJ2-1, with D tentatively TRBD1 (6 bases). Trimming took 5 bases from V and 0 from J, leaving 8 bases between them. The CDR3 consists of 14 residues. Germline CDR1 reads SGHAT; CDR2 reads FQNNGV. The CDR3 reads CASSEDSSYNEQFF. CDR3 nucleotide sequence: TGTGCCAGCAGCGAGGACAGCTCCTACAATGAGCAGTTCTTC.

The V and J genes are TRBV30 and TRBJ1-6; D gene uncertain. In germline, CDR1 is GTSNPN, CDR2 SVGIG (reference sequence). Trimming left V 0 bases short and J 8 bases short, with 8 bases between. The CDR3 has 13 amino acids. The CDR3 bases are TGTGCCTGGAGTGTACGCGGGGATTCACCCCTCCACTTT. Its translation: CAWSVRGDSPLHF.

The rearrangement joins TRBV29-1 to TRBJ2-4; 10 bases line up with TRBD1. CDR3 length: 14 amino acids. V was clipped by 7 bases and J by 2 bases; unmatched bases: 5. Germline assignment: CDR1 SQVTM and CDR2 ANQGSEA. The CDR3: CSAGQGFTKNIQYF. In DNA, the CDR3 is TGCAGCGCGGGACAGGGGTTTACCAAAAACATTCAGTACTTC.

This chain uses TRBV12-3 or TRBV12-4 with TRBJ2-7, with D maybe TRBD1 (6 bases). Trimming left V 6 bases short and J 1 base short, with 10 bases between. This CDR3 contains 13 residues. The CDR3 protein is CASRPTGSYEQYF. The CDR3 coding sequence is TGTGCCAGCAGACCAACAGGGTCCTACGAGCAGTACTTC.

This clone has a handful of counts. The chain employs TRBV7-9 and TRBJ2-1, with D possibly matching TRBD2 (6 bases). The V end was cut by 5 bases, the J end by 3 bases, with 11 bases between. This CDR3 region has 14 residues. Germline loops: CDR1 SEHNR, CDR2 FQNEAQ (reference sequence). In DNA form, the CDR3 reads TGTGCCAGCAGCCCGACTAGGTACTACAATGAGCAGTTCTTC. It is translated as CASSPTRYYNEQFF.

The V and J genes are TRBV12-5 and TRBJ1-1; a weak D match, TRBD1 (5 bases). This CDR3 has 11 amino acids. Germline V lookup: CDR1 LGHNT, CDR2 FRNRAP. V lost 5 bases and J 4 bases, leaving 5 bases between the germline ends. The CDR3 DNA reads TGTGCTAGTGGTCAGGGCACTGAAGCTTTCTTT. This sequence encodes CASGQGTEAFF.

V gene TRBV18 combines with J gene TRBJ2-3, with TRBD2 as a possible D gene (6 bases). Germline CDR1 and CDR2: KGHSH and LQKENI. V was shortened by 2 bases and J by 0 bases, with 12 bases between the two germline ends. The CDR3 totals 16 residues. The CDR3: CASSPWNSGSTDTQYF. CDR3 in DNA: TGTGCCAGCTCACCATGGAATAGCGGTAGCACAGATACGCAGTATTTT.

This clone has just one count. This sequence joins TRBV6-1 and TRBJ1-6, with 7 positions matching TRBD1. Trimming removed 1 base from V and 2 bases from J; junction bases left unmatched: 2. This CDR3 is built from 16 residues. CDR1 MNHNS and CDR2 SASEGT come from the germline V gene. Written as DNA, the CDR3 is TGTGCCAGCAGTGAAGTGGGGACAGCCTATAATTCACCCCTCCACTTT. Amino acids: CASSEVGTAYNSPLHF.

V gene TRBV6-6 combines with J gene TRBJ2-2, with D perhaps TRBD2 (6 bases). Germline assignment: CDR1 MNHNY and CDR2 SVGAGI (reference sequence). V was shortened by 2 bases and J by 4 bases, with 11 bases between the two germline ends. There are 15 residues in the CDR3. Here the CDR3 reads CASSYGGAGTGELFF. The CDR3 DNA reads TGTGCCAGCAGTTACGGCGGGGCGGGCACCGGGGAGCTGTTTTTT.

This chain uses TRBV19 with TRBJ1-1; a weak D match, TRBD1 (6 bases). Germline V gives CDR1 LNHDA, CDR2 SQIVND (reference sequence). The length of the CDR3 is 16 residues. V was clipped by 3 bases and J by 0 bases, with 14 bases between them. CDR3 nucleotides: TGTGCCAGTAGTATGCTGCGAGGACAGTTGAACACTGAAGCTTTCTTT. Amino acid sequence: CASSMLRGQLNTEAFF.

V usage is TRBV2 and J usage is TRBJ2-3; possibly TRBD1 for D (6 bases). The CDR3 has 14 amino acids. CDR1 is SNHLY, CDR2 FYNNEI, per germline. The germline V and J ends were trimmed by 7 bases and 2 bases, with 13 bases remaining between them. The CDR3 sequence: CASTFDRLTDTQYF. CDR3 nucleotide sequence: TGTGCCAGCACTTTCGACAGGCTCACAGATACGCAGTATTTT.

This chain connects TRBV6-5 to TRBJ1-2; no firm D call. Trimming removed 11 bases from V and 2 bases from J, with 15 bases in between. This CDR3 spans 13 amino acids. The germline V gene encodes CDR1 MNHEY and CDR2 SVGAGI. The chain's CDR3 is CAGTVSGNYGYTF. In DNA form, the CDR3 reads TGTGCCGGCACCGTATCGGGGAACTATGGCTACACCTTC.